A single sample gave rise to the 20 T cell receptor beta chains below, sequenced in a study of immune evolution from preneoplasia to lung adenocarcinoma. The method was immunoSEQ multiplex PCR; TCRdb's version includes in-frame clones alone and lacks a portion of them. The table lists about 4,900 clones, roughly 90% of them singletons. The source material was FFPE atypical adenomatous hyperplasia tissue from the lung. As to subset: atypical adenomatous hyperplasia (AAH), lung preneoplasia. The receptors originated from a person aged 65-85 years with lung adenocarcinoma.

The chain has TRBV7-9 and TRBJ1-5; D may be TRBD1 (5 bases). The V gene lost 6 bases and the J gene lost 5 bases, with 8 bases spanning the gap. This CDR3 region has 12 residues. CDR1 and CDR2 from the germline V gene are SEHNR and FQNEAQ (reference sequence). The CDR3 nucleotides are TGTGCCAGCAGAATAGGGGATCAGCCCCAGCATTTT. Protein sequence: CASRIGDQPQHF.

V and J are TRBV4-2 and TRBJ2-2; D is unclear. The germline V gene encodes CDR1 LGHNA and CDR2 YNFKEQ. This CDR3 has 14 residues. V lost 0 bases and J lost 2, with 4 bases in between. The CDR3: CASSQERNTGELFF. The CDR3 nucleotides read TGTGCCAGCAGCCAAGAAAGAAACACCGGGGAGCTGTTTTTT.

The chain uses TRBV5-1 and TRBJ2-5, with D uncertain. The CDR3 has 11 residues. CDR1 and CDR2 (germline): SGHRS, YFSETQ. V was pared by 8 bases and J by 0 bases, with 5 bases between. CDR3 nucleotides: TGCGCCAGTGAAGACCAAGAGACCCAGTACTTC. It yields the protein CASEDQETQYF.

The chain combines TRBV27 with TRBJ2-7, with 11 bases lining up with TRBD2. This CDR3 comprises 17 residues. Germline CDR1 is MNHEY and CDR2 is SMNVEV (reference sequence). Trimming cost V 4 bases and J 7 bases; bases outside gene matches: 15. The CDR3 sequence: CASSYQTLAGGPGEQYF. In DNA, the CDR3 is TGTGCCAGCAGTTACCAAACATTAGCGGGAGGGCCGGGTGAGCAGTACTTC.

This clone has just a few counts. The same CDR3 also results from other DNA sequences found in this sample. The chain recombines TRBV5-1 with TRBJ1-1; no definite D call. The CDR3 covers 15 residues. Per germline, CDR1 SGHRS and CDR2 YFSETQ. Trimming took off 0 bases at V and 1 base at J, with 10 bases between the two ends. The DNA for the CDR3 is TGCGCCAGCAGCTTGGACGGCAGGCCGAACACTGAAGCTTTCTTT. This sequence encodes CASSLDGRPNTEAFF. The full variable domain, completed using reference TRBV5-1 and TRBJ1-1, is KAGVTQTPRYLIKTRGQQVTLSCSPISGHRSVSWYQQTPGQGLQFLFEYFSETQRNKGNFPGRFSGRQFSNSRSEMNVSTLELGDSALYLCASSLDGRPNTEAFFGQGTRLTVV.

The chain recombines TRBV6-1 with TRBJ2-2, with a possible D match to TRBD2 (5 bases). Germline lookup yields CDR1 MNHNS and CDR2 SASEGT. The germline V and J ends were trimmed by 0 bases and 4 bases, with 9 bases remaining between them. The CDR3 has 15 residues. In DNA form, the CDR3 reads TGTGCCAGCAGTGAAGCCGGGGTAGTCACCGGGGAGCTGTTTTTT. Residues: CASSEAGVVTGELFF.

The chain combines TRBV7-9 with TRBJ2-3; D is ambiguous. With 5 bases removed from V and 1 base from J, the gap between germline ends came to 13 bases. The CDR3 loop spans 15 amino acids. Germline V CDR1 and CDR2: SEHNR, FQNEAQ (reference sequence). CDR3 coding DNA: TGTGCCAGCAGCCTACAAGTACTTGGCACAGATACGCAGTATTTT. Encoded protein: CASSLQVLGTDTQYF.

The genes are TRBV4-2 and TRBJ1-5, with TRBD1 matching over 7 bases. Germline loops: CDR1 LGHNA, CDR2 YNFKEQ. The ends lost 6 bases at V and 6 bases at J; junction bases unmatched: 11. This CDR3 comprises 15 residues. The chain's CDR3 is CASSLRQGEAQPQHF. The CDR3 DNA follows: TGTGCCAGCAGTCTTCGACAGGGTGAGGCTCAGCCCCAGCATTTT.

The V and J genes are TRBV15 and TRBJ2-5; D is perhaps TRBD1 (7 bases). Per germline, CDR1 LNHNV and CDR2 YYDKDF (reference sequence). This CDR3 comprises 14 residues. Trimming took off 5 bases at V and 6 bases at J, with 16 bases between the two ends. The CDR3: CATSGRQGGKTQYF. The CDR3 DNA follows: TGTGCCACCAGCGGAAGACAGGGCGGGAAGACCCAGTACTTC.

This clone was counted once. J is TRBJ2-1 and V is TRBV12-5; D is undetermined. CDR3 length: 14 amino acids. V was pared by 4 bases and J by 0 bases, with 7 bases between. The germline V gene has CDR1 LGHNT and CDR2 FRNRAP. The CDR3 loop is CASGSGSSYNEQFF. CDR3 bases: TGTGCTAGTGGTTCCGGCAGCTCCTACAATGAGCAGTTCTTC.

This chain links TRBV7-9 with TRBJ2-1; no clear D gene. Germline V gives CDR1 SEHNR, CDR2 FQNEAQ (reference sequence). V was cut by 8 bases and J by 3 bases, with 14 bases left in between. The CDR3 has 14 amino acids. The CDR3 nucleotides read TGTGCCAGCGGTCCTCTGCTAGTCTACAATGAGCAGTTCTTC. Translating gives CASGPLLVYNEQFF.

The CDR3 coding sequence is TGTGCCAGCAGTCTAACCGGGACTAAAAGCTACACCTTC. This sequence encodes CASSLTGTKSYTF. V is TRBV28 and J is TRBJ1-2; a possible D gene is TRBD1 (5 bases). The CDR3 is 13 amino acids. V was shortened by 5 bases and J by 9 bases, with 16 bases between the two germline ends. CDR1 and CDR2 (germline): MDHEN, SYDVKM.

The chain employs TRBV10-1 and TRBJ2-7, with D perhaps matching TRBD2 (5 bases). V lost 4 bases and J lost 2, with 12 bases in between. The CDR3 sequence is 14 residues long. From germline, CDR1 is WNHNN and CDR2 SYGVQD (reference sequence). The CDR3 nucleotides read TGCGCCAGCAGTGGTCGGGAATCCGCCTACGAGCAGTACTTC. Encoded protein: CASSGRESAYEQYF.

This clone has a handful of counts. The rearrangement joins TRBV9 to TRBJ1-2, with 7 nucleotides matching TRBD1. Trimming cost V 4 bases and J 2 bases; bases outside gene matches: 11. Germline V gene sequence: CDR1 SGDLS, CDR2 YYNGEE. The CDR3 length is 16 residues. CDR3 sequence reads: CASSTFDRVGNYGYTF. In nucleotides, the CDR3 is TGTGCCAGCAGCACCTTTGACAGGGTAGGCAACTATGGCTACACCTTC.

This rearrangement joins TRBV5-4 to TRBJ1-1; 10 bases line up with TRBD1. Germline V gene lookup returns CDR1 SGHNT and CDR2 YYREEE (reference sequence). V gave up 3 bases and J gave up 3 bases; unmatched junction bases: 11. The CDR3 is made up of 17 amino acids. CDR3 in amino acids: CASSSSVRQGADTEAFF. As DNA, the CDR3 is TGTGCCAGCAGCTCCAGCGTCCGACAGGGGGCCGACACTGAAGCTTTCTTT.

Here the CDR3 DNA reads TGTGCCTGGATGATCCAGGGTAGCGAAAAACTGTTTTTT. Its protein product is CAWMIQGSEKLFF. J is TRBJ1-4 and V is TRBV30; TRBD1 is a possible D gene (5 bases). The length of the CDR3 is 13 residues. Trimming pared 4 bases from V and 8 bases from J, leaving 14 bases between. Germline-derived CDR1 and CDR2 are GTSNPN and SVGIG (reference sequence).

The V gene is TRBV27, the J gene TRBJ2-6, with D uncertain. The V and J ends lost 4 bases and 3 bases respectively, with 7 bases between them. Germline V lookup: CDR1 MNHEY, CDR2 SMNVEV (reference sequence). The CDR3 contains 14 residues. The CDR3 DNA sequence: TGTGCCAGCAGTTCAGGAGTTGGGGCCAACGTCCTGACTTTC. Encoded protein: CASSSGVGANVLTF.

The chain employs TRBV10-3 and TRBJ1-5, with D possibly TRBD1 on 6 matching bases. Looked up from germline, CDR1 is ENHRY and CDR2 is SYGVKD. The CDR3 has 13 amino acids. Trimming pared 6 bases from V and 4 bases from J, leaving 10 bases between. CDR3: CAIRAGDNQPQHF. CDR3 nucleotide sequence: TGTGCCATCAGGGCAGGGGATAATCAGCCCCAGCATTTT.

The chain uses TRBV6-5 and TRBJ2-7; TRBD1 aligns across 7 bases. V was clipped by 1 base and J by 0 bases; unmatched bases: 6. CDR1 MNHEY and CDR2 SVGAGI come from the germline V gene. The CDR3 has 16 residues. The CDR3 DNA reads TGTGCCAGCAGTTACTACGCAGGGGGTCGCTCCTACGAGCAGTACTTC. It translates to CASSYYAGGRSYEQYF.

This clone is a singleton in its sample. This sequence joins TRBV28 and TRBJ1-2; D uncertain. Germline loops: CDR1 MDHEN, CDR2 SYDVKM. The CDR3 is 15 amino acids. Trimming pared 5 bases from V and 5 bases from J, leaving 18 bases between. CDR3 sequence (DNA): TGTGCCAGCAGTCCTTTTTTTCTGTTAGGATATGGCTACACCTTC. Residues: CASSPFFLLGYGYTF.